The next 10 T cell receptor beta chains were all read from a single sample in a study of blood T cell repertoires in COVID-19. The assay was immunoSEQ multiplex PCR, and TCRdb's table has in-frame clones only and misses some. The sample consists of 160,000 or so clones, 70% to 90% of them appearing once. The sequenced sample was peripheral blood. Receptor source: a woman in her forties or fifties with COVID-19, enrolled during active disease.

This CDR3 is CASSNQGQGGTHAYEQYF. The CDR3 nucleotides are TGTGCCAGTAGTAACCAGGGACAGGGAGGGACCCACGCGTACGAGCAGTACTTC. The chain has TRBV19 and TRBJ2-7, with TRBD1 identical over 9 bases. Germline CDR1 and CDR2: LNHDA and SQIVND (reference sequence). This CDR3 comprises 18 residues. J gave up 4 bases and V 4 bases, and 17 bases lay outside the gene matches.

The V and J genes are TRBV9 and TRBJ2-7, with D possibly being TRBD2 (6 bases). The V and J ends lost 1 base and 2 bases respectively, with 10 bases between them. The CDR3 loop spans 14 amino acids. Germline V lookup: CDR1 SGDLS, CDR2 YYNGEE. The chain's CDR3 is CASSVSGGPYEQYF. CDR3 nucleotides: TGTGCCAGCAGCGTATCCGGGGGACCCTACGAGCAGTACTTC.

The count of this clone is one. The chain is built from TRBV6-1 and TRBJ1-5; D gene ambiguous. Germline loops: CDR1 MNHNS, CDR2 SASEGT. The CDR3 is made up of 13 amino acids. V lost 2 bases, J lost 5 bases, and 7 bases lay in between. The CDR3: CASSETQDQPQHF. CDR3 nucleotides: TGTGCCAGCAGTGAAACTCAGGATCAGCCCCAGCATTTT.

This chain joins TRBV7-8 and TRBJ2-5; 7 nucleotides agree with TRBD2. This CDR3 is 14 amino acids long. Unmatched junction bases numbered 4, after V lost 1 base and J lost 5 bases. Germline lookup yields CDR1 SGHVS and CDR2 FQNEAQ. The CDR3 DNA is TGTGCCAGCAGCTTAGGGGCGGGAGAGGAGACCCAGTACTTC. Translated, it gives CASSLGAGEETQYF.

The gene calls are TRBV7-3 and TRBJ2-5; D may be TRBD1 (5 bases). Germline V gives CDR1 SGHTA, CDR2 FQGTGA. This CDR3 has 15 amino acids. V was trimmed by 2 bases and J by 5 bases, leaving 15 bases between them. CDR3 sequence reads: CASSLSPTAPETQYF. CDR3 bases: TGTGCCAGCAGCTTATCCCCGACAGCCCCGGAGACCCAGTACTTC.

The rearrangement uses TRBV6-5 and TRBJ2-7; perhaps TRBD2 as D (5 bases). The CDR3 runs 12 residues. CDR1 and CDR2 from the germline V gene are MNHEY and SVGAGI. V dropped 7 bases and J dropped 7 bases, with 14 bases sitting between them. CDR3 in amino acids: CASTRGTGEQYF. The CDR3, as DNA: TGTGCCAGCACCCGGGGAACGGGGGAGCAGTACTTC.

This chain connects TRBV30 to TRBJ2-3; TRBD2 aligns across 10 bases. CDR3 size: 15 residues. V lost 3 bases, J lost 9 bases, and 12 bases stayed unmatched. The germline V gene has CDR1 GTSNPN and CDR2 SVGIG (reference sequence). CDR3 region: CAWRRGSGGALTQYF. CDR3 DNA: TGTGCCTGGAGGCGGGGGAGCGGGGGGGCCCTCACGCAGTATTTT.

This chain uses TRBV6-6 with TRBJ2-1, with 10 nucleotides matching TRBD2. The V gene end was trimmed by 6 bases and the J gene end by 5 bases; junction bases not matched to a gene: 4. Germline CDR1 reads MNHNY; CDR2 reads SVGAGI (reference sequence). The CDR3 consists of 14 residues. The CDR3 DNA sequence: TGTGCCAGCAGAGAGCGGGGGGGCCACAATGAGCAGTTCTTC. Residues: CASRERGGHNEQFF.

CDR3 in amino acids: CASSLGRAYEQYF. CDR3 DNA sequence: TGTGCCAGCAGCTTGGGCAGGGCCTACGAGCAGTACTTC. J is TRBJ2-7 and V is TRBV7-8; perhaps TRBD1 as D (5 bases). This CDR3 is built from 13 residues. CDR1 and CDR2 from the germline V gene are SGHVS and FQNEAQ. V shed 3 bases and J shed 2 bases, with 8 bases lying between them.

V and J are TRBV9 and TRBJ1-6, with D perhaps TRBD1 (5 bases). Germline-derived CDR1 and CDR2 are SGDLS and YYNGEE. This CDR3 has 13 amino acids. V dropped 3 bases and J dropped 13 bases, with 14 bases sitting between them. Written as DNA, the CDR3 is TGTGCCAGCAGCGCCGGGGAGCGGGACCCCCTCCACTTT. It encodes CASSAGERDPLHF.